These 3 T cell receptor beta chains originate from one sample sequenced in a study of T cell repertoires in aging, cancer and after chemotherapy. A mixed TRB-A/B primer pool amplified rearranged TRB by multiplex touch-down PCR. TCRdb redid the calling of the multiplex PCR reads with MiXCR, one entry per CDR3 protein. The sample includes over 3,500 distinct CDR3 sequences, roughly a quarter of them seen just once. Peripheral blood genomic DNA, not sorted cells or RNA, was the template. The sample taken for sequencing was blood. All receptors come from a human donor with a blood cancer.

V gene TRBV6-6 combines with J gene TRBJ2-7; 7 bases agree with TRBD1. There are 21 residues in the CDR3. The germline V gene has CDR1 MNHNY and CDR2 SVGAGI (reference sequence). J gave up 2 bases and V 4 bases, and 26 bases lay outside the gene matches. CDR3 protein: CASSSPSLQGSTRKRAYEQYF. The DNA of the CDR3 is TGTGCCAGCAGTTCCCCCAGCTTACAGGGGTCGACAAGGAAGAGGGCCTACGAGCAGTACTTC.

This clonotype was observed once. The V gene is TRBV7-9, the J gene TRBJ2-1; 8 bases line up with TRBD2. The CDR3 sequence is 15 residues long. Losses at the gene ends were 2 bases for V and 9 bases for J; bases not matched to a gene: 9. CDR1 is SEHNR, CDR2 FQNEAQ, per germline (reference sequence). This CDR3 is CASSLNRGGKGEQFF. The CDR3 DNA reads as TGTGCCAGCAGCTTAAACCGGGGGGGGAAAGGTGAGCAGTTCTTC.

The chain has TRBV30 and TRBJ1-5; D is unclear. The germline CDR1 and CDR2 sequences are GTSNPN and SVGIG (reference sequence). The V gene lost 2 bases and the J gene lost 7 bases, with 12 bases spanning the gap. The CDR3 has 13 residues. The CDR3, as DNA: TGTGCCTGGAGTCGGAGCTTTCGACAGCCCCAGCATTTT. It translates to CAWSRSFRQPQHF.